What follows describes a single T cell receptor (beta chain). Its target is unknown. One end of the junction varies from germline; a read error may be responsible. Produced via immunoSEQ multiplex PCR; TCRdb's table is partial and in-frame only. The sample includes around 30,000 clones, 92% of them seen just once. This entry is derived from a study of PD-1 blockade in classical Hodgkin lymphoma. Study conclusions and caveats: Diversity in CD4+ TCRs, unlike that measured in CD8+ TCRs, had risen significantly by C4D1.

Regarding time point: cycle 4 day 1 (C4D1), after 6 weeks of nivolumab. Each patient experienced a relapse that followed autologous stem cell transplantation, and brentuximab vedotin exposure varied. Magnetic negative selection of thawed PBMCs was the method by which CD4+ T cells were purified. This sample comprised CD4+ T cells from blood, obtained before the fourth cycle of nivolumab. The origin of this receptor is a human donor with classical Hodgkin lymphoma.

CDR3 protein: CASSTEAGGTYEQYF. DNA of the CDR3: TGTGCCAGCAGTACTGAAGCGGGAGGTACCTACGAGCAGTACTTC. The chain recombines TRBV10-3 with TRBJ2-7, with 9 bases that match TRBD2. The CDR3 covers 15 residues. The germline gives CDR1 ENHRY, CDR2 SYGVKD.